The 19 T cell receptor beta chains listed next were all sequenced from one sample in a study of a mutant IDH1 vaccine in newly diagnosed glioma. Indicated time point: week 35, safety follow-up. With topical imiquimod, each dose of the vaccine consisted of 300 ug of mutant IDH1 20-mer peptide. Profiled with immunoSEQ multiplex PCR; TCRdb holds only in-frame clones, not every one. The sample has roughly 60,000 clones; 81% are singletons. Antigens for these TCRs are unknown. The sequences come from PBMCs, collected from a glioma patient whose treatment included an IDH1 peptide vaccine. The receptors originated from a man aged 35 to 55 with glioma.

The chain links TRBV6-6 to TRBJ1-5, with D possibly matching TRBD1 (6 bases). The CDR3 covers 14 residues. Germline V lookup: CDR1 MNHNY, CDR2 SVGAGI (reference sequence). The germline V and J ends were trimmed by 6 bases and 5 bases, with 14 bases remaining between them. The DNA for the CDR3 is TGTGCCAGCAGATCCACAGGGTCCCATCAGCCCCAGCATTTT. It translates to CASRSTGSHQPQHF.

The rearrangement joins TRBV18 to TRBJ2-5, with 11 bases lining up with TRBD1. This CDR3 is built from 14 residues. Germline V gene sequence: CDR1 KGHSH, CDR2 LQKENI. The V and J ends lost 3 bases and 7 bases, in that order; junction bases with no gene match: 4. The CDR3 region has the DNA TGTGCCAGCTCACCGGACAGGGGGCGGGGGACCCAGTACTTC. Protein: CASSPDRGRGTQYF.

The V and J genes are TRBV13 and TRBJ2-3, with D possibly TRBD2 on 5 matching bases. The germline V gene has CDR1 PRHDT and CDR2 FYEKMQ (reference sequence). V shed 0 bases and J shed 4 bases, with 11 bases lying between them. The length of the CDR3 is 15 residues. Here the CDR3 reads CASSLGLPGADTQYF. CDR3 DNA sequence: TGTGCCAGCAGCTTAGGGCTCCCCGGGGCAGATACGCAGTATTTT. The whole variable domain, remainder taken from reference TRBV13 and TRBJ2-3, is AAGVIQSPRHLIKEKRETATLKCYPIPRHDTVYWYQQGPGQDPQFLISFYEKMQSDKGSIPDRFSAQQFSDYHSELNMSSLELGDSALYFCASSLGLPGADTQYFGPGTRLTVL.

This chain connects TRBV5-6 to TRBJ1-2; TRBD1 is a possible D gene (6 bases). There are 16 residues in the CDR3. Germline V CDR1 and CDR2: SGHDT, YYEEEE. With 6 bases removed from V and 4 bases from J, the gap between germline ends came to 22 bases. The DNA for the CDR3 is TGTGCCAGCATCTCTATGGCGTGGGGGGGCCCCTATGGCTACACCTTC. Encoded protein: CASISMAWGGPYGYTF.

The chain combines TRBV15 with TRBJ2-2; D is undetermined. This CDR3 comprises 16 residues. The germline CDR1 and CDR2 sequences are LNHNV and YYDKDF (reference sequence). Trimming took 6 bases from V and 0 from J, leaving 14 bases between them. The CDR3: CATRPPGFANTGELFF. The CDR3 nucleotides are TGTGCCACCAGACCGCCAGGCTTCGCGAACACCGGGGAGCTGTTTTTT.

The chain recombines TRBV9 with TRBJ1-2; 7 bases align to TRBD1. Germline V CDR1 and CDR2: SGDLS, YYNGEE. Unmatched junction bases numbered 6, after V lost 3 bases and J lost 1 base. The CDR3 loop spans 15 amino acids. The CDR3 protein is CASSADRVINYGYTF. CDR3 nucleotides: TGTGCCAGCAGCGCCGACAGGGTGATTAACTATGGCTACACCTTC.

The CDR3: CSGGQGHEQYF. DNA for the CDR3: TGCAGTGGCGGACAGGGCCACGAGCAGTACTTC. This chain connects TRBV20-1 to TRBJ2-7; 8 positions match TRBD1. The V segment lost 7 bases and the J segment 5 bases; nucleotides outside the gene matches: 4. Germline CDR1 DFQATT, CDR2 SNEGSKA (reference sequence). There are 11 residues in the CDR3.

The chain is built from TRBV6-5 and TRBJ1-2, with D unresolved. The germline V and J ends were trimmed by 0 bases and 4 bases, with 9 bases remaining between them. The CDR3 is 14 amino acids. Germline loops: CDR1 MNHEY, CDR2 SVGAGI. The DNA of the CDR3 is TGTGCCAGCAGTTACTCGCGGGAAAGCTATGGCTACACCTTC. It encodes CASSYSRESYGYTF.

J is TRBJ1-5 and V is TRBV6-1; 7 bases are shared with TRBD1. J lost 0 bases, V lost 4 bases, and 15 bases had no gene match. Germline CDR1 is MNHNS and CDR2 is SASEGT. The CDR3 has 19 residues. As DNA, the CDR3 is TGTGCCAGCAGTGGGCTCCCGGGAGGGGGCAGAGGTAGCAATCAGCCCCAGCATTTT. This gives the protein CASSGLPGGGRGSNQPQHF.

V gene TRBV7-2 combines with J gene TRBJ2-2; 9 nucleotides line up with TRBD1. CDR1 is SGHTA, CDR2 FQGNSA, per germline. After removal of 5 bases from V and 3 bases from J, the junction contained 4 bases not matched to a gene. This CDR3 is 15 amino acids long. Here the CDR3 reads CASSRDRVDTGELFF. The CDR3 region has the DNA TGTGCCAGCAGCCGGGACAGGGTTGACACCGGGGAGCTGTTTTTT. Complete variable domain (other parts from reference TRBV7-2 and TRBJ2-2): GAGVSQSPSNKVTEKGKDVELRCDPISGHTALYWYRQSLGQGLEFLIYFQGNSAPDKSGLPSDRFSAERTGGSVSTLTIQRTQQEDSAVYLCASSRDRVDTGELFFGEGSRLTVL.

This clone was picked up one time. The chain recombines TRBV11-2 with TRBJ2-7, with TRBD1 matching 9 bases. CDR3 length equals 15 residues. The germline V gene encodes CDR1 SGHAT and CDR2 FQNNGV. The trim removed 6 bases at V and 2 bases at J, leaving 8 bases unmatched. The CDR3 coding sequence is TGTGCCAGCAGGTCTGACAGGGGGACGACCTACGAGCAGTACTTC. Protein sequence: CASRSDRGTTYEQYF.

V gene TRBV28 combines with J gene TRBJ2-7, with D possibly being TRBD1 (6 bases). V was shortened by 6 bases and J by 1 base, with 13 bases between the two germline ends. This CDR3 has 14 residues. From germline, CDR1 is MDHEN and CDR2 SYDVKM. The CDR3 here is CASRPGQISYEQYF. The CDR3 DNA is TGTGCCAGCAGACCGGGACAAATTTCCTACGAGCAGTACTTC.

The chain uses TRBV11-2 and TRBJ2-7, with D unresolved. This CDR3 has 12 residues. CDR1 and CDR2 (germline): SGHAT, FQNNGV. Trimming stripped 0 bases from V and 3 bases from J, with 3 bases between. CDR3 amino acids: CASSLEHYEQYF. As DNA, the CDR3 is TGTGCCAGCAGCTTAGAACACTACGAGCAGTACTTC.

V and J are TRBV7-9 and TRBJ2-3, with 7 bases that match TRBD1. The CDR3 runs to 16 residues. J gave up 0 bases and V 5 bases, and 8 bases lay outside the gene matches. Germline V lookup: CDR1 SEHNR, CDR2 FQNEAQ (reference sequence). The chain's CDR3 is CASSQQGRYSTDTQYF. CDR3 coding DNA: TGTGCCAGCAGCCAACAGGGGAGATACAGCACAGATACGCAGTATTTT.

This clone was seen a handful of times. The chain links TRBV29-1 to TRBJ1-2, with D possibly matching TRBD1 (6 bases). Between the trimmed V and J ends, which lost 6 bases and 3 bases, there was a span of 14 bases. The length of the CDR3 is 13 residues. Per germline, CDR1 SQVTM and CDR2 ANQGSEA. DNA for the CDR3: TGCAGCGTGTTTGGGGGGGCAGACTATGGCTACACCTTC. This sequence encodes CSVFGGADYGYTF.

This clone was recorded only once. The chain is built from TRBV10-2 and TRBJ1-2; TRBD1 aligns across 7 bases. V shed 7 bases, J shed 2 bases, and the junction held 4 bases outside the gene matches. The CDR3 sequence is 13 residues long. Looked up from germline, CDR1 is WSHSY and CDR2 is SAAADI. CDR3 nucleotides: TGCGCCAGCACGACAGGGCCAAACTATGGCTACACCTTC. Protein: CASTTGPNYGYTF.

This CDR3 reads CASSYNDRSKNIQYF. The CDR3 DNA is TGTGCCAGCAGTTACAACGACAGGTCCAAAAACATTCAGTACTTC. This chain links TRBV6-5 with TRBJ2-4, with TRBD1 as a possible D gene (6 bases). The CDR3 covers 15 residues. Trimming removed 2 bases from V and 2 bases from J, with 10 bases in between. CDR1 and CDR2 from the germline V gene are MNHEY and SVGAGI.

This chain uses TRBV7-2 with TRBJ2-1; D could derive from TRBD1 or TRBD2 (5 bases each). Trimming shortened V by 6 bases and J by 15 bases, and 21 bases separated the two germline ends. Germline assignment: CDR1 SGHTA and CDR2 FQGNSA. The CDR3 contains 13 residues. The CDR3 loop is CASSHRADTRVFF. The CDR3 DNA follows: TGTGCCAGCAGTCACAGAGCGGACACCCGAGTGTTCTTC.

The chain links TRBV5-8 to TRBJ1-2; 10 nucleotides match TRBD1. Looked up from germline, CDR1 is SGHTS and CDR2 is YDEGEE. V lost 2 bases to trimming and J lost 5 bases; unmatched junction nucleotides: 6. This CDR3 is built from 15 residues. For the CDR3, the DNA is TGTGCCAGCAGCTTTCCGACAGGGGGCTCTTATGGCTACACCTTC. The encoded protein is CASSFPTGGSYGYTF.